What follows is one T cell receptor (beta chain) and its context. This sample is drawn from a study of Ad26.COV2.S vaccination and SARS-CoV-2 variants. Produced via immunoSEQ multiplex PCR; TCRdb's table is partial and in-frame only. The sample lists 97,000 or so clones; over 60% were seen once. The J segment lost 4 bases and the V segment lost 2 bases, leaving 5 bases of the junction unmatched. CDR3 length: 15 amino acids. Germline CDR1 reads SGHAT; CDR2 reads FQNNGV. The starting material was peripheral blood, obtained after recovery from COVID-19. The TCR comes from a human donor who had recovered from COVID-19. V gene TRBV11-2 combines with J gene TRBJ2-1; TRBD1 agrees at 7 bases. The CDR3, as DNA: TGTGCCAGCAGCTTAACAGGGACAGATTACAATGAGCAGTTCTTC. Protein sequence: CASSLTGTDYNEQFF.